Shown below are 21 T cell receptor beta chains from a single sample sequenced in a study of regulatory T cells in long-lasting Graves disease. According to the study, TCR beta libraries were built with iRepertoire HTBI primers and CDR3-region Arm-PCR. Each CDR3 protein is one row after TCRdb ran MiXCR on the multiplex PCR reads. The sample comprises under 700,000 distinct CDR3 sequences, 15% to 20% of which are singletons, and just under 25% rests with the top ten. Described time point: newly diagnosed GD, antithyroid drugs for less than 3 months. RNA extracted from PBMCs served as the sequencing template. These data also featured in a second study, about T cells in Graves' hyperthyroidism and ophthalmopathy.

The input for sequencing was peripheral blood mononuclear cells (PBMCs), taken at new diagnosis, from a patient treated with antithyroid drugs. Receptors were obtained from a woman aged 35-65 years with Graves disease.

The gene calls are TRBV7-9 and TRBJ1-1; TRBD1 matches 8 bases. The CDR3 extends over 18 amino acids. Germline CDR1 and CDR2: SEHNR and FQNEAQ (reference sequence). Germline trimming cut 2 bases from V and 5 bases from J; bases unmatched to any gene: 16. This chain's CDR3 is CASSLYPPRRGRRTEAFF. The DNA for the CDR3 is TGTGCCAGCAGCTTATATCCTCCCCGCAGGGGGCGGCGGACTGAAGCTTTCTTT.

There are many counts of this clonotype. This sequence joins TRBV20-1 and TRBJ2-1; D assignment may be TRBD1 or TRBD2 (6 bases each). Germline assignment: CDR1 DFQATT and CDR2 SNEGSKA (reference sequence). The CDR3 contains 14 residues. V lost 3 bases and J lost 0, with 9 bases in between. CDR3 protein: CSASRGVSYNEQFF. CDR3 DNA: TGCAGTGCTAGTAGGGGGGTCTCCTACAATGAGCAGTTCTTC.

This clonotype was recorded a few times. Here the CDR3 DNA reads TGTGCCAGCAAACCTACCGGGGGGCGACAGCCCAACTGGTCACCCCTCCACTTT. Residues: CASKPTGGRQPNWSPLHF. The gene calls are TRBV6-2 or TRBV6-3 and TRBJ1-6, with D perhaps TRBD1 (6 bases). V was pared by 7 bases and J by 10 bases, with 29 bases between. The V gene's germline CDR1 is MNHEY and CDR2 SVGEGT. CDR3 size: 18 residues.

A few counts support this clonotype. This sequence joins TRBV10-3 and TRBJ1-5; maybe TRBD1 (6 bases). Germline assignment: CDR1 ENHRY and CDR2 SYGVKD. This CDR3 spans 13 amino acids. Trimming left V 6 bases short and J 6 bases short, with 12 bases between. The CDR3 sequence: CAIRKGVGQPQHF. The CDR3 nucleotides are TGTGCCATCAGGAAGGGGGTCGGTCAGCCCCAGCATTTT.

This clonotype was seen repeatedly, ten times or more. The gene calls are TRBV30 and TRBJ1-1; D is possibly TRBD1 (5 bases). Germline CDR1 GTSNPN, CDR2 SVGIG (reference sequence). V was shortened by 2 bases and J by 4 bases, with 20 bases between the two germline ends. CDR3 length equals 16 residues. The CDR3 DNA follows: TGTGCCTGGAGTAGACCGGGGGGGAGGCATGGCACTGAAGCTTTCTTT. Protein product: CAWSRPGGRHGTEAFF.

V is TRBV12-3 or TRBV12-4 and J is TRBJ2-1, with 8 bases lining up with TRBD2. CDR3 length: 16 amino acids. Trimming at V came to 7 bases and at J to 1 base, leaving 9 bases not matched to a gene. The CDR3 DNA is TGTGCCAGCACTTCCGGGGGCGGGGGGTCCTACAATGAGCAGTTCTTC. This sequence encodes CASTSGGGGSYNEQFF.

This clonotype appeared many times. The rearrangement uses TRBV11-2 and TRBJ1-2, with D possibly matching TRBD1 (6 bases). Germline CDR1 and CDR2: SGHAT and FQNNGV. This CDR3 is built from 18 residues. The V end was cut by 2 bases, the J end by 0 bases, with 19 bases between. DNA of the CDR3: TGTGCCAGCAGCTTACGGTCGGTGGGAGGGGGTTCTAACTATGGCTACACCTTC. Translation gives CASSLRSVGGGSNYGYTF.

The chain is built from TRBV9 and TRBJ2-3; D remains ambiguous. Germline lookup yields CDR1 SGDLS and CDR2 YYNGEE. Trimming shortened V by 0 bases and J by 6 bases, and 11 bases separated the two germline ends. The CDR3 runs 14 residues. The CDR3 sequence: CASSVGPVADTQYF. The CDR3 bases are TGTGCCAGCAGCGTAGGGCCGGTCGCGGATACGCAGTATTTT. Full variable domain (outside the CDR3, taken from reference TRBV9 and TRBJ2-3): DSGVTQTPKHLITATGQRVTLRCSPRSGDLSVYWYQQSLDQGLQFLIQYYNGEERAKGNILERFSAQQFPDLHSELNLSSLELGDSALYFCASSVGPVADTQYFGPGTRLTVL.

This clonotype was found many times. The V call is TRBV2, the J call TRBJ2-1; 12 positions agree with TRBD1. The CDR3 totals 15 residues. V dropped 6 bases and J dropped 8; count of bases not matched to a gene: 8. CDR1 is SNHLY and CDR2 is FYNNEI in the germline V gene. The CDR3 DNA sequence: TGTGCCAGCAGCACCGGAGGGACAGGGGGCTATGAGCAGTTCTTC. Protein: CASSTGGTGGYEQFF.

This clonotype was seen more than once but under ten times. The gene calls are TRBV11-3 and TRBJ2-5; D is unresolved. The V end lost 7 bases, the J end lost 2 bases, and 11 bases lay between the germline ends. The CDR3 totals 13 residues. Germline V gene sequence: CDR1 SGHNT, CDR2 YENEEA. The CDR3 loop is CASTSSIQETQYF. The DNA for the CDR3 is TGTGCCAGCACCTCCTCGATTCAAGAGACCCAGTACTTC.

The chain joins TRBV3-1 to TRBJ1-3, with 8 bases identical to TRBD1. V lost 4 bases to trimming and J lost 0 bases; unmatched junction nucleotides: 5. This CDR3 region has 16 residues. Germline V lookup: CDR1 LGHDT, CDR2 YNNKEL (reference sequence). CDR3 region: CASSPYGTGSGNTIYF. CDR3 in DNA: TGTGCCAGCAGCCCTTACGGGACAGGCTCTGGAAACACCATATATTTT.

The genes are TRBV7-2 and TRBJ2-5; D remains unclear. The CDR3 totals 14 residues. V shed 5 bases and J shed 5 bases, with 15 bases lying between them. Germline CDR1 and CDR2: SGHTA and FQGNSA. The chain's CDR3 is CASSTRPTWETQYF. DNA of the CDR3: TGTGCCAGCAGCACCAGGCCCACGTGGGAGACCCAGTACTTC.

This clonotype came up many times. The V and J genes are TRBV6-1 and TRBJ2-1; 9 positions match TRBD2. Germline CDR1 MNHNS, CDR2 SASEGT. This CDR3 comprises 15 residues. V shed 2 bases, J shed 5 bases, and the junction held 4 bases outside the gene matches. CDR3 sequence reads: CASSERRGGNNEQFF. CDR3 bases: TGTGCCAGCAGTGAACGGCGGGGGGGGAACAATGAGCAGTTCTTC.

This clonotype came up a few times. The gene calls are TRBV19 and TRBJ1-2; TRBD1 aligns across 9 bases. This CDR3 is 14 amino acids long. In germline, CDR1 is LNHDA, CDR2 SQIVND (reference sequence). The V gene end was trimmed by 6 bases and the J gene end by 7 bases; junction bases not matched to a gene: 9. The CDR3 sequence: CASSRRDRAGGYTF. CDR3 bases: TGTGCCAGTAGCCGCCGGGACAGGGCAGGTGGCTACACCTTC.

This clonotype was observed at least ten times. CDR3 sequence reads: CASKMGITEAFF. The CDR3 DNA is TGTGCCAGCAAAATGGGGATCACTGAAGCTTTCTTT. The chain uses TRBV6-2 or TRBV6-3 and TRBJ1-1; D gene ambiguous. This CDR3 spans 12 amino acids. Germline CDR1 reads MNHEY; CDR2 reads SVGEGT. The V and J ends lost 7 bases and 4 bases respectively, with 10 bases between them.

This clonotype was counted a few times. This chain links TRBV7-9 with TRBJ2-5, with 10 bases aligning to TRBD2. With 5 bases clipped from V and 5 bases from J, the junction kept 5 bases outside the gene matches. This CDR3 region has 14 residues. Germline assignment: CDR1 SEHNR and CDR2 FQNEAQ (reference sequence). The CDR3 nucleotides read TGTGCCAGCAGCGTGGGACTAGCGATGGAGACCCAGTACTTC. Protein product: CASSVGLAMETQYF.

V gene TRBV6-2 or TRBV6-3 combines with J gene TRBJ2-7; 11 bases fit TRBD1. The CDR3 has 15 amino acids. J lost 5 bases, V lost 2 bases, and 5 bases had no gene match. Germline CDR1 and CDR2: MNHEY and SVGEGT. In DNA, the CDR3 is TGTGCCAGCAGTTACGGGGACAGGGGGATGCACGAGCAGTACTTC. Its translation is CASSYGDRGMHEQYF.

There are many counts of this clonotype. This chain joins TRBV3-1 and TRBJ1-5; 9 nucleotides agree with TRBD1. This CDR3 region has 16 residues. Trimming removed 1 base from V and 2 bases from J; junction bases left unmatched: 3. Germline CDR1 LGHDT, CDR2 YNNKEL (reference sequence). Here the CDR3 reads CASSQAGTGRNQPQHF. CDR3 coding DNA: TGTGCCAGCAGCCAAGCCGGGACAGGGCGCAATCAGCCCCAGCATTTT. Full variable domain (missing parts from reference TRBV3-1 and TRBJ1-5): DTAVSQTPKYLVTQMGNDKSIKCEQNLGHDTMYWYKQDSKKFLKIMFSYNNKELIINETVPNRFSPKSPDKAHLNLHINSLELGDSAVYFCASSQAGTGRNQPQHFGDGTRLSIL.

In this sample, this clonotype turned up a few times. The rearrangement joins TRBV2 to TRBJ1-2; D is possibly TRBD1 (6 bases). Germline V CDR1 and CDR2: SNHLY, FYNNEI. The ends were cut back, 10 bases at V and 2 bases at J, with 23 bases in the middle. This CDR3 is 16 amino acids long. As DNA, the CDR3 is TGTGCCACCGGCCGGGCAGGGGAGTCAGAAAACTATGGCTACACCTTC. Translating it yields CATGRAGESENYGYTF.

V usage is TRBV19 and J usage is TRBJ1-5, with a tentative D call TRBD1 (6 bases). The germline V and J ends were trimmed by 2 bases and 3 bases, with 11 bases remaining between them. Germline CDR1 LNHDA, CDR2 SQIVND (reference sequence). The CDR3 is 15 amino acids. This CDR3 is CASSIRQGNNQPQHF. As DNA, the CDR3 is TGTGCCAGTAGTATAAGGCAGGGGAACAATCAGCCCCAGCATTTT.

To note about this clonotype: A much bigger clone sits one base away, suggesting this may be a read error. The chain couples TRBV7-2 to TRBJ2-1; 9 nucleotides agree with TRBD2. With V trimmed by 2 bases and J by 6 bases, 8 bases remained unmatched. The CDR3 runs to 16 residues. Germline CDR1 reads SGHTA; CDR2 reads FQGNSA. CDR3 loop: CASSLFGGGARNEQFF. The CDR3 DNA is TGTGCCAGCAGCTTATTTGGCGGGGGGGCCCGCAATGAGCAGTTCTTC.